This record covers a single TCR beta chain. The antigen remains unidentified. The PCR had 60 Vbeta and 13 Jbeta primers. TCRdb's copy holds only in-frame clones and misses some; the assay was immunoSEQ multiplex PCR. The profile shows over 95,000 clones, about 74% of them singletons. The data were taken from a study of cytomegalovirus exposure and HLA in healthy donors. Study-wide results and limits: Within an earlier analysis, most TCR beta V segments proved productive either about 87% or about 30% of the time. 164 TCR beta chains were listed as cytomegalovirus-associated.

V dropped 2 bases and J dropped 3 bases, with 10 bases sitting between them. The germline CDR1 and CDR2 sequences are SGHVS and FNYEAQ. CDR3 size: 14 residues. The chain employs TRBV7-6 and TRBJ1-1; unclear D gene. Specimen: PBMCs. The receptor was isolated from a female donor in good health and CMV-seronegative. The CDR3 bases are TGTGCCAGCAGCTTAAGTGAGGGATACACTGAAGCTTTCTTT. Protein: CASSLSEGYTEAFF.